The clone carrying this TCR beta chain occurred once. The antigen remains undetermined. The data stem from a study of cytomegalovirus exposure and HLA in healthy donors. This CDR3 contains 14 residues. Germline V gives CDR1 KGHSH, CDR2 LQKENI. V lost 6 bases and J lost 7; bases outside the gene matches: 7. Study results and caveats: Diagnosis of cytomegalovirus status made by the classifier reportedly showed high specificity and sensitivity. Rare TCR sequences dominated, though some public TCRs recurred in many donors. Subsequent analysis showed first-cohort TCR clusters tending to co-occur in around 110 validation repertoires.

The table came from immunoSEQ multiplex PCR; TCRdb's copy has only in-frame clones and leaves some out. The repertoire holds tens of thousands of clones, with approximately 93% as singletons. This TCR derives from a man younger than 35 in good health and CMV-seronegative. The chain has TRBV18 and TRBJ2-2; 8 nucleotides agree with TRBD1. Sequencing was done on a sample of PBMCs. The CDR3 region has the DNA TGTGCCAGCTCCACCGGACAGGGTAACGGGGAGCTGTTTTTT. Translation gives CASSTGQGNGELFF.